This T cell receptor (beta chain) was obtained from a study of CD8 T cells in Susac syndrome. The ends lost 7 bases at V and 15 bases at J; junction bases unmatched: 6. The CDR3 runs 11 residues. Looked up from germline, CDR1 is SGHTA and CDR2 is FQGNSA. There are a few counts of this clonotype. Antigen specificity is unknown. RNA in amounts of roughly 0.45 to 1 ug was reverse transcribed with random hexamers. Across 54 Vbeta and 13 Jbeta, TCR beta CDR3 was amplified with immunoSEQ multiplex PCR. MiXCR, run by TCRdb on the immunoSEQ multiplex PCR reads, gives a single entry per CDR3 protein. The profile covers 100,000 to 150,000 distinct CDR3 sequences, with roughly 80% appearing a single time and around 0.5% taken by the ten largest. Study-level points and caveats: The study admitted that it had a relatively small number of individuals in its TCR sequencing and HLA analysis.

This chain connects TRBV7-2 to TRBJ2-1; 10 positions match TRBD2. The sample taken for sequencing was CD8+ T cells from PBMCs. This TCR was sampled from a human donor with multiple sclerosis. The CDR3: CASIEPSGRFF. CDR3 in DNA: TGTGCCAGCATCGAACCTAGCGGGAGGTTCTTC. The full variable domain, rest sourced from reference TRBV7-2 and TRBJ2-1, is GAGVSQSPSNKVTEKGKDVELRCDPISGHTALYWYRQSLGQGLEFLIYFQGNSAPDKSGLPSDRFSAERTGGSVSTLTIQRTQQEDSAVYLCASIEPSGRFFGPGTRLTVL.